This passage covers 18 T cell receptor beta chains from one sample sequenced in a study of T cell changes during pregnancy in multiple sclerosis. TCRdb's table, derived via immunoSEQ multiplex PCR, lists solely in-frame clones and lacks some. This sample has some 90,000 clones, with roughly 90% found just once. The sample here was peripheral blood, taken in the first trimester of pregnancy. These receptors came from a female donor with multiple sclerosis, enrolled in a pregnancy study.

The V gene is TRBV7-2, the J gene TRBJ1-4; 11 positions agree with TRBD1. The CDR3 totals 16 residues. Germline lookup yields CDR1 SGHTA and CDR2 FQGNSA. Germline trimming cut 0 bases from V and 10 bases from J; bases unmatched to any gene: 7. The CDR3 is CASSLAAGTGGGKLFF. The DNA for the CDR3 is TGTGCCAGCAGCTTAGCCGCCGGGACAGGGGGGGGAAAACTGTTTTTT. The full variable domain, in which reference TRBV7-2 and TRBJ1-4 provide the parts outside the CDR3, is GAGVSQSPSNKVTEKGKDVELRCDPISGHTALYWYRQSLGQGLEFLIYFQGNSAPDKSGLPSDRFSAERTGGSVSTLTIQRTQQEDSAVYLCASSLAAGTGGGKLFFGSGTQLSVL.

The chain uses TRBV27 and TRBJ2-5; D is possibly TRBD2 (5 bases). There are 13 residues in the CDR3. V lost 5 bases to trimming and J lost 3 bases, with 10 bases between them. CDR1 is MNHEY and CDR2 is SMNVEV in the germline V gene (reference sequence). CDR3: CASSRGPKETQYF. CDR3 in DNA: TGTGCCAGCAGTCGAGGGCCCAAAGAGACCCAGTACTTC.

This chain connects TRBV5-4 to TRBJ1-2; D remains unclear. Trimming stripped 4 bases from V and 5 bases from J, with 18 bases between. CDR1 and CDR2 from the germline V gene are SGHNT and YYREEE (reference sequence). The CDR3 length is 15 residues. The CDR3 DNA is TGTGCCAGCAGCCCCTCTAGCGGAGACTATTATGGCTACACCTTC. It specifies CASSPSSGDYYGYTF.

The chain joins TRBV5-8 to TRBJ1-2, with a possible D match to TRBD1 (6 bases). CDR1 SGHTS and CDR2 YDEGEE come from the germline V gene. The CDR3 covers 14 residues. V gave up 4 bases and J gave up 0 bases, with 10 bases separating them. The CDR3 here is CASSLGGSNYGYTF. The CDR3 coding sequence is TGTGCCAGCAGCCTAGGGGGATCTAACTATGGCTACACCTTC.

This chain connects TRBV5-4 to TRBJ2-7, with 7 positions matching TRBD2. The V and J ends lost 3 bases and 5 bases, in that order; junction bases with no gene match: 5. The CDR3 is made up of 13 amino acids. The V gene's germline CDR1 is SGHNT and CDR2 YYREEE (reference sequence). For the CDR3, the DNA is TGTGCCAGCAGCTGGCCGGGAGGCCACGAGCAGTACTTC. This gives the protein CASSWPGGHEQYF.

This clone was observed a single time. The gene calls are TRBV19 and TRBJ1-1; 7 positions match TRBD1. Germline CDR1 and CDR2: LNHDA and SQIVND (reference sequence). The CDR3 is 17 amino acids. The ends lost 3 bases at V and 3 bases at J; junction bases unmatched: 13. The CDR3 loop reads CASSMTSGWQGDTEAFF. CDR3 sequence (DNA): TGTGCCAGTAGTATGACTTCAGGTTGGCAGGGGGACACTGAAGCTTTCTTT.

The chain uses TRBV28 and TRBJ1-4; 7 bases map to TRBD1. After removal of 5 bases from V and 7 bases from J, the junction contained 4 bases not matched to a gene. The CDR3 contains 13 residues. Germline V gene lookup returns CDR1 MDHEN and CDR2 SYDVKM. CDR3 DNA sequence: TGTGCCAGCAGTCAAGGGGGCGTTGAAAAACTGTTTTTT. Translating gives CASSQGGVEKLFF.

The chain is built from TRBV6-6 and TRBJ2-3, with a possible D match to TRBD2 (5 bases). Trimming pared 5 bases from V and 6 bases from J, leaving 12 bases between. The CDR3 has 13 residues. CDR1 is MNHNY and CDR2 is SVGAGI in the germline V gene (reference sequence). The CDR3 protein is CASSPPGEDTQYF. DNA for the CDR3: TGTGCCAGCAGTCCACCTGGGGAGGATACGCAGTATTTT.

V and J are TRBV19 and TRBJ2-6, with D uncertain. With 3 bases removed from V and 0 bases from J, the gap between germline ends came to 6 bases. The CDR3 loop spans 15 amino acids. Germline CDR1 and CDR2: LNHDA and SQIVND (reference sequence). This CDR3 is CASSMAVSGANVLTF. CDR3 bases: TGTGCCAGTAGTATGGCAGTCTCTGGGGCCAACGTCCTGACTTTC.

This rearrangement joins TRBV6-5 to TRBJ1-4; 8 bases match TRBD1. CDR3 length equals 15 residues. V was pared by 0 bases and J by 7 bases, with 4 bases of the junction left unmatched. From germline, CDR1 is MNHEY and CDR2 SVGAGI. CDR3 in amino acids: CASSYSSRGREKLFF. CDR3 nucleotide sequence: TGTGCCAGCAGTTACTCGAGCAGGGGGCGTGAAAAACTGTTTTTT.

This clone occurred once. CDR3 DNA: TGCAGTGCTAGCGGGGGGCACGAGCAGTACTTC. Its protein product is CSASGGHEQYF. The chain has TRBV20-1 and TRBJ2-7, with D perhaps TRBD2 (7 bases). The length of the CDR3 is 11 residues. Germline CDR1 DFQATT, CDR2 SNEGSKA (reference sequence). The V and J ends lost 3 bases and 5 bases respectively, with 8 bases between them.

V gene TRBV11-2 combines with J gene TRBJ2-3; 9 nucleotides agree with TRBD2. Germline trimming cut 5 bases from V and 2 bases from J; bases unmatched to any gene: 11. CDR1 is SGHAT, CDR2 FQNNGV, per germline. This CDR3 is 17 amino acids long. CDR3 amino acids: CASSRSQTSGYTDTQYF. The CDR3, as DNA: TGTGCCAGCAGCCGATCCCAGACTAGCGGATACACAGATACGCAGTATTTT.

V gene TRBV27 combines with J gene TRBJ2-5; tentative D call: TRBD1 (5 bases). Trimming shortened V by 2 bases and J by 3 bases, and 10 bases separated the two germline ends. The germline gives CDR1 MNHEY, CDR2 SMNVEV (reference sequence). The CDR3 spans 14 residues. CDR3 nucleotide sequence: TGTGCCAGCAGTTTAGCCGGCAGGGAAGAGACCCAGTACTTC. It codes for CASSLAGREETQYF.

The V gene is TRBV5-1, the J gene TRBJ2-1, with D perhaps TRBD2 (5 bases). V was pared by 4 bases and J by 0 bases, with 14 bases between. The CDR3 has 16 amino acids. Germline CDR1 reads SGHRS; CDR2 reads YFSETQ. CDR3 in amino acids: CASSEYVGSSYNEQFF. The CDR3 nucleotides are TGCGCCAGCAGCGAGTACGTAGGGAGCTCCTACAATGAGCAGTTCTTC.

The V call is TRBV13, the J call TRBJ1-2; no clear D gene. CDR1 is PRHDT and CDR2 is FYEKMQ in the germline V gene (reference sequence). Trimming shortened V by 8 bases and J by 6 bases, and 25 bases separated the two germline ends. The CDR3 is 16 amino acids. The CDR3 sequence is CASLDRSRPDLDGYTF. The DNA for the CDR3 is TGTGCCAGCCTAGATAGGTCTAGGCCAGATCTTGATGGCTACACCTTC. Using reference TRBV13 and TRBJ1-2 for the parts outside the CDR3, the full variable domain is AAGVIQSPRHLIKEKRETATLKCYPIPRHDTVYWYQQGPGQDPQFLISFYEKMQSDKGSIPDRFSAQQFSDYHSELNMSSLELGDSALYFCASLDRSRPDLDGYTFGSGTRLTVV.

The J gene is TRBJ2-3, the V gene TRBV28; TRBD2 might be the D (5 bases). The CDR3 extends over 12 amino acids. In germline, CDR1 is MDHEN, CDR2 SYDVKM. V lost 5 bases and J lost 6, with 9 bases in between. Written as DNA, the CDR3 is TGTGCCAGCAGTGGCCGCGGGGATACGCAGTATTTT. Translation: CASSGRGDTQYF.

The chain couples TRBV4-1 to TRBJ2-1; 10 bases match TRBD2. CDR1 is MGHRA, CDR2 YSYEKL, per germline. The junction had 14 bases not matched to a gene; V was cut back by 4 bases and J by 5 bases. The CDR3 totals 18 residues. The CDR3 loop reads CASSLQASGSIMDNEQFF. CDR3 nucleotide sequence: TGCGCCAGCAGCCTCCAGGCTAGCGGGAGTATTATGGACAATGAGCAGTTCTTC.

This chain connects TRBV28 to TRBJ1-2; 9 bases are shared with TRBD1. The CDR3 is 15 amino acids. Trimming took 4 bases from V and 5 from J; bases not matched to a gene: 8. CDR1 MDHEN and CDR2 SYDVKM come from the germline V gene. CDR3 bases: TGTGCCAGCAGTTCCGCCGGGACAGGGCTATATGGCTACACCTTC. As protein: CASSSAGTGLYGYTF.